This paragraph reports one TCR beta chain. The data originate from a study of T cell changes during pregnancy in multiple sclerosis. Profiled with immunoSEQ multiplex PCR; TCRdb holds only in-frame clones, not every one. The sample has tens of thousands of clones, about 90% seen once. Trimming stripped 4 bases from V and 7 bases from J, with 7 bases between. The CDR3 runs to 11 residues. The germline V gene encodes CDR1 MGHDK and CDR2 SYGVNS. V gene TRBV25-1 combines with J gene TRBJ1-1; no reliable D call. The clonotype comes from a female donor with multiple sclerosis, enrolled in a pregnancy study. This sample comprised CD4+ T cells from peripheral blood mononuclear cells, obtained before pregnancy. The CDR3 sequence: CASSALREAFF. Written as DNA, the CDR3 is TGTGCCAGCAGTGCCCTGCGTGAAGCTTTCTTT. Supplemented by reference TRBV25-1 and TRBJ1-1, the full variable domain reads EADIYQTPRYLVIGTGKKITLECSQTMGHDKMYWYQQDPGMELHLIHYSYGVNSTEKGDLSSESTVSRIRTEHFPLTLESARPSHTSQYLCASSALREAFFGQGTRLTVV.